These 8 T cell receptor beta chains came from one sample sequenced in a study of T cell changes during pregnancy in multiple sclerosis. Libraries were prepared by immunoSEQ multiplex PCR; TCRdb keeps only in-frame clonotypes and omits some of them. The sample has about 49,000 clones, 95% seen once. The specimen was CD8+ T cells from peripheral blood mononuclear cells, collected in the first trimester of pregnancy. These receptors were collected from a female donor with multiple sclerosis, enrolled in a pregnancy study.

This chain joins TRBV27 and TRBJ2-3; D might be TRBD2 (6 bases). This CDR3 is 15 amino acids long. Germline V CDR1 and CDR2: MNHEY, SMNVEV (reference sequence). V shed 3 bases and J shed 3 bases, with 13 bases lying between them. CDR3: CASSFLWEETDTQYF. For the CDR3, the DNA is TGTGCCAGCAGTTTCTTGTGGGAGGAAACAGATACGCAGTATTTT.

CDR3 loop: CASSQEDSFADEQFF. For the CDR3, the DNA is TGCGCCAGCAGCCAAGAAGATAGTTTTGCGGATGAGCAGTTCTTC. V and J are TRBV4-3 and TRBJ2-1; the D is unclear. The V gene lost 0 bases and the J gene lost 8 bases, with 14 bases spanning the gap. The CDR3 runs to 15 residues. Germline CDR1 reads LGHNA; CDR2 reads YSLEER.

V gene TRBV4-1 combines with J gene TRBJ1-1; D call uncertain. V lost 0 bases, J lost 11 bases, and 13 bases lay in between. The V gene's germline CDR1 is MGHRA and CDR2 YSYEKL. This CDR3 spans 13 amino acids. The CDR3 region is CASSQDHGSPAFF. The CDR3 region has the DNA TGCGCCAGCAGCCAAGATCATGGCAGTCCGGCTTTCTTT.

This clone was found a few times. J is TRBJ2-7 and V is TRBV19, with 13 bases lining up with TRBD2. J was trimmed by 0 bases and V by 3 bases; bases with no gene match: 11. The CDR3 has 19 residues. Germline CDR1 is LNHDA and CDR2 is SQIVND (reference sequence). The CDR3 DNA reads TGTGCCAGTAGTATTCTTCCCGGACGGACTAGCGGGAGCTCCTACGAGCAGTACTTC. Its protein is CASSILPGRTSGSSYEQYF.

The chain joins TRBV25-1 to TRBJ2-1, with 10 bases matching TRBD1. This CDR3 is 14 amino acids long. Germline V lookup: CDR1 MGHDK, CDR2 SYGVNS. Trimming at V came to 5 bases and at J to 16 bases, leaving 14 bases not matched to a gene. The CDR3 sequence is CASSPHPGGTGEFF. For the CDR3, the DNA is TGTGCCAGCAGTCCTCACCCCGGCGGGACAGGGGAATTCTTC.

This sequence joins TRBV1 and TRBJ1-5. TRBV1 corresponds to a pseudogene. This CDR3 is built from 15 residues. The CDR3 spells CTSSQGWGWAGRRHF. Here the CDR3 DNA reads TGCACCAGCAGCCAAGGTTGGGGTTGGGCAGGGAGGAGGCATTTT.

This chain uses TRBV11-2 with TRBJ2-2, with 15 bases that match TRBD2. CDR3 length: 19 residues. J gave up 6 bases and V 0 bases, and 8 bases lay outside the gene matches. The germline V gene encodes CDR1 SGHAT and CDR2 FQNNGV. CDR3 in DNA: TGTGCCAGCAGCTTAGATCGGACTAGCGGGAGGGCCAACGCCGGGGAGCTGTTTTTT. Protein sequence: CASSLDRTSGRANAGELFF.

This rearrangement joins TRBV27 to TRBJ1-1; D possibly corresponds to TRBD1 (5 bases). From germline, CDR1 is MNHEY and CDR2 SMNVEV (reference sequence). The ends were cut back, 3 bases at V and 4 bases at J, with 12 bases in the middle. The CDR3 spans 14 residues. The CDR3 protein is CASSFLGGSTEAFF. The CDR3 DNA follows: TGTGCCAGCAGTTTCCTCGGGGGGAGCACTGAAGCTTTCTTT.